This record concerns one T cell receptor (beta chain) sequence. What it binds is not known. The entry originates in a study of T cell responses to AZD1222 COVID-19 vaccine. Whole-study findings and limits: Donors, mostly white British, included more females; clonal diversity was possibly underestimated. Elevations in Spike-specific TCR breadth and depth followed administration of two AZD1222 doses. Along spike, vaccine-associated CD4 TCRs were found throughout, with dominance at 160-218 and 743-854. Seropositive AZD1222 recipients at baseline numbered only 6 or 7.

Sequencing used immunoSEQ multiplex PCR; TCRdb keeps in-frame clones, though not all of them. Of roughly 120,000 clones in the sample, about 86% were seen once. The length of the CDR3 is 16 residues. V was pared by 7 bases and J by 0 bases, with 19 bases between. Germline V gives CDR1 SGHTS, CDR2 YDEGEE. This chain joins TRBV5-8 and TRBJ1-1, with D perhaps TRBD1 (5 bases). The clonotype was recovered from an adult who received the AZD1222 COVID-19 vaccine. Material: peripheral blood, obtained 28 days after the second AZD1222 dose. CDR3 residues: CASGTQGRDMNTEAFF. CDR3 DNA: TGTGCCAGCGGGACTCAGGGAAGAGACATGAACACTGAAGCTTTCTTT.